The entry that follows covers one TCR beta chain sequence. What it binds is unknown. V lost 0 bases and J 0 bases, leaving 7 bases between the germline ends. Germline V lookup: CDR1 SGDLS, CDR2 YYNGEE. The CDR3 is 15 residues long. The data stem from a study of STAT5B mutations in CD4+ large granular lymphocyte leukemia. Overall study: Among healthy donors, a particular HLA allele went with more CDR3 'QG' motifs. Findings and limits, study-wide: 8/27 top patient clones versus 2/35 control clones were TRBV06-family.

The assay was run at survey level. As handled by the study authors: Productive clonotypes were detectable down to 2.59 x 10-5 frequency. Assay: immunoSEQ multiplex PCR; the TCRdb copy retains only in-frame clones and omits some. V and J calls plus clone size are reproduced from that table; the DNA served to infer D and trimming. This table holds approximately 30,000 clones, roughly three quarters found once. This TCR came from a human donor in good health. V is TRBV9 and J is TRBJ1-3, with D unclear. Sample: CD4+ T cells from blood buffy coats. The CDR3 DNA sequence: TGTGCCAGCAGCGTAGGACCGTTCTCTGGAAACACCATATATTTT. Its protein product is CASSVGPFSGNTIYF.